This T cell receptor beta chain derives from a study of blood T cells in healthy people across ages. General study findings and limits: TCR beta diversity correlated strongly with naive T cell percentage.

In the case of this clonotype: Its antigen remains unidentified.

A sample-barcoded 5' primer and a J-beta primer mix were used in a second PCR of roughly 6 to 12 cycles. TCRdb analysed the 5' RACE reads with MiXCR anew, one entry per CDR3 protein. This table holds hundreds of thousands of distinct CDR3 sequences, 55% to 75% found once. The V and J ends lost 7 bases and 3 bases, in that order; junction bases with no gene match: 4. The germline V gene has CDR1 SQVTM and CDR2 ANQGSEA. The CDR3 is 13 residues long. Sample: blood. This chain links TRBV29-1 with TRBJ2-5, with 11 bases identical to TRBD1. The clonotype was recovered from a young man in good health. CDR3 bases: TGCAGCGCCGGACAGGGGGCAGAAGAGACCCAGTACTTC. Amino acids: CSAGQGAEETQYF.